A single sample is the source of the 2 T cell receptor beta chains below, sequenced in a study of blood T cell repertoires in COVID-19. TCRdb's table, derived via immunoSEQ multiplex PCR, lists solely in-frame clones and lacks some. The sample yields about 230,000 clones, about nine tenths seen once. Sequences were obtained from peripheral blood. The receptors were sampled from a woman in her sixties with acute or convalescent COVID-19.

The CDR3 loop is CATLPGQKNSPLHF. CDR3 DNA sequence: TGTGCCACCTTGCCGGGACAGAAAAATTCACCCCTCCACTTT. The chain joins TRBV6-5 to TRBJ1-6, with TRBD1 matching over 7 bases. Germline-derived CDR1 and CDR2 are MNHEY and SVGAGI. This CDR3 is built from 14 residues. V gave up 10 bases and J gave up 7 bases; unmatched junction bases: 10.

The gene calls are TRBV29-1 and TRBJ2-7, with a tentative D call TRBD1 (7 bases). Germline loops: CDR1 SQVTM, CDR2 ANQGSEA. Trimming stripped 2 bases from V and 3 bases from J, with 17 bases between. The CDR3 runs 15 residues. CDR3 in DNA: TGCAGCGTTGAACGGTATGGGCAGGGGGGCTACGAGCAGTACTTC. Translation: CSVERYGQGGYEQYF.